This TCR beta chain appears in the sequencing data of a study of shared clonotypes between healthy human individuals. Worth noting for this clone: This CDR3 is also generated by other DNA sequences in the sample.

V gave up 5 bases and J gave up 0 bases, with 10 bases separating them. The CDR3 runs to 15 residues. CDR1 and CDR2 (germline): SGHTA, FQGNSA. Only in-frame clones appear in the TCRdb table, and some are missing; sequencing was by immunoSEQ multiplex PCR. The table lists millions of clones, 90% to 95% of them singletons, with roughly 0.14% in the top ten. The sequence came from a man aged 18 to 35 in good health. The sequenced sample was naive CD4+ T cells sorted from blood. Subset noted: CD45RA+ positively selected. The V gene is TRBV7-2, the J gene TRBJ1-4; D perhaps matches TRBD1 (6 bases). CDR3 nucleotide sequence: TGTGCCAGCAGCCTCAGGGGACCAACTAATGAAAAACTGTTTTTT. It yields the protein CASSLRGPTNEKLFF.